This T cell receptor beta chain derives from a study of T-cell reconstitution after alpha-beta-depleted transplantation in children. V was clipped by 5 bases and J by 5 bases; unmatched bases: 11. The CDR3 spans 16 residues. Germline CDR1 is MNHEY and CDR2 is SVGAGI. This clonotype was recorded at least ten times. Preparation of the TCRbeta library used unique molecular identifiers. From the PCR reads, TCRdb called clonotypes with MiXCR, one entry per CDR3 protein. Here the sample spans more than 550,000 distinct CDR3 sequences, roughly 10% being singletons. This sequence joins TRBV6-5 and TRBJ2-1; 8 bases are a match to TRBD2. Source: PBMCs from the stem cell graft donor, taken from the stem cell graft. This sequence was found in a human donor who donated a stem cell graft to a child with acute myeloid leukemia. The CDR3 region has the DNA TGTGCCAGCAGTCCCCAAAGCGGGAGCGAGGACAATGAGCAGTTCTTC. This codes for CASSPQSGSEDNEQFF.